This T cell receptor beta chain stems from a study of OX40 agonist ivuxolimab in advanced cancers. Assay used: immunoSEQ multiplex PCR; TCRdb lists only in-frame clones, some missing. The repertoire includes 15,000 or so clones, 75% to 85% of them detected once, and roughly 39% sits in the top ten. CDR1 ENHRY and CDR2 SYGVKD come from the germline V gene. V lost 6 bases, J lost 3 bases, and 7 bases stayed unmatched. The CDR3 runs 15 residues. This receptor was identified in an adult with an advanced solid tumor such as melanoma, head and neck, liver or kidney cancer. This chain connects TRBV10-3 to TRBJ2-7, with 11 bases aligning to TRBD2. The material sequenced was CD4+ or CD8+ T cells sorted from blood, taken in a trial of the OX40 agonist ivuxolimab. The CDR3 reads CAISGLAGSGYEQYF. The CDR3 DNA reads as TGTGCCATCAGCGGACTAGCGGGTTCCGGCTACGAGCAGTACTTC.